The rows below give T cell receptor beta chains drawn from one sample of a study of T cell responses to AZD1222 COVID-19 vaccine. Repertoires were generated with immunoSEQ multiplex PCR, while TCRdb's copy carries only in-frame clones and drops some. The table lists about 120,000 clones, roughly 91% of them singletons. Sequenced material: peripheral blood, taken 28 days after the second AZD1222 dose. Receptors originate from an adult who received the AZD1222 COVID-19 vaccine. Both conserved end residues are part of each CDR3. A D gene is named only where the DNA matches it firmly. Size tells how often a clone was seen (once, few, many) or the class of an expanded clone, and some rows leave it out.

D: .
V: TRBV3-1/TRBV3-2
J: TRBJ1-1
size: .
DNA: TGTGCCAGCAGCCGACTAACAGTAAGCCCCGAAGCTTTCTTT
CDR3: CASSRLTVSPEAFF

D: .
V: TRBV28
J: TRBJ2-3
size: .
DNA: TGTGCCAGCAGTTTAAGTTCTCGGTTCCGGACAGCGAGCGATAGCACAGATACGCAGTATTTT
CDR3: CASSLSSRFRTASDSTDTQYF

D: TRBD2
V: TRBV11-3
J: TRBJ2-2
size: .
DNA: TGTGCCAGCAGCTTTCGACTAGCGGGACGTCGAGAAACCGGGGAGCTGTTTTTT
CDR3: CASSFRLAGRRETGELFF

D: .
V: TRBV5-4
J: TRBJ2-3
size: .
DNA: TGTGCCAGCAGCTTACCGACACAGGTTACGCAGTATTTT
CDR3: CASSLPTQVTQYF

D: .
V: TRBV3-1/TRBV3-2
J: TRBJ2-3
size: .
DNA: TGTGCCAGCAGCCAAGAGCGCCGCCGCACAGATACGCAGTATTTT
CDR3: CASSQERRRTDTQYF

D: .
V: TRBV5-6
J: TRBJ2-7
size: once
DNA: TGTGCCAGCAGCCCATTCTACTCCTACGAGCAGTACTTC
CDR3: CASSPFYSYEQYF

D: TRBD2
V: TRBV28
J: TRBJ2-7
size: once
DNA: TGTGCCAGCAGTTTCCCCTGGACTAGCGGGAGATACGAGCAGTACTTC
CDR3: CASSFPWTSGRYEQYF

D: TRBD2
V: TRBV28
J: TRBJ2-1
size: .
DNA: TGTGCCAGCAGTTTACTAGCGGGAGGAGGGGAGCAGTTCTTC
CDR3: CASSLLAGGGEQFF

D: .
V: TRBV5-1
J: TRBJ2-3
size: .
DNA: TGCGCCAGCAGCTTACAAGGGACAGATACGCAGTATTTT
CDR3: CASSLQGTDTQYF

D: .
V: TRBV6-4
J: TRBJ2-6
size: .
DNA: TGTGCCAGCAGTGCCGACTCTGGGGCCAACGTCCTGACTTTC
CDR3: CASSADSGANVLTF

D: TRBD1
V: TRBV9
J: TRBJ1-3
size: .
DNA: TGTGCCAGCAGCGTCTGGACAGGGGGCGTGAGTGGGGCTGGAAACACCATATATTTT
CDR3: CASSVWTGGVSGAGNTIYF

D: .
V: TRBV9
J: TRBJ2-7
size: .
DNA: TGTGCCAGCAGTGTCCTCAGGACCCAGGTAGAGCAGTACTTC
CDR3: CASSVLRTQVEQYF

D: .
V: TRBV10-3
J: TRBJ2-5
size: .
DNA: TGTGCCATCAGTGAGTCCCAGGGCCACCAAGGGACCCAGTACTTC
CDR3: CAISESQGHQGTQYF

D: .
V: TRBV7-8
J: TRBJ1-3
size: .
DNA: TGTGCCAGCAGCTTAGCACCGGGGGGCCGGGACACCATATATTTT
CDR3: CASSLAPGGRDTIYF

D: TRBD2
V: TRBV29-1
J: TRBJ2-7
size: .
DNA: TGCAGCGTCTCCACCGGGACTAGAAACGAGCAGTACTTC
CDR3: CSVSTGTRNEQYF

D: TRBD2
V: TRBV28
J: TRBJ2-5
size: once
DNA: TGTGCCAGCACCGAGAAGGGAACTAGCGGGGGGGAGACCCAGTACTTC
CDR3: CASTEKGTSGGETQYF

D: .
V: TRBV7-8
J: TRBJ1-5
size: .
DNA: TGTGCCAGCAGCTTAGACCCCATAGGGATCTATAGCAATCAGCCCCAGCATTTT
CDR3: CASSLDPIGIYSNQPQHF

D: .
V: TRBV5-1
J: TRBJ1-1
size: .
DNA: TGCGCCAGCAGCTTAGAGGGCAGGGCGCCTGACACTGAAGCTTTCTTT
CDR3: CASSLEGRAPDTEAFF

D: .
V: TRBV7-2
J: TRBJ2-7
size: once
DNA: TGTGCCAGCAGCCCCCAGAGTAGGGAAGTCTCCTACGAGCAGTACTTC
CDR3: CASSPQSREVSYEQYF

D: .
V: TRBV5-4
J: TRBJ2-3
size: .
DNA: TGTGCCAGCAGTTTCCCCGGGAGGAGGCAGGGGAAGTATACGCAGTATTTT
CDR3: CASSFPGRRQGKYTQYF

D: .
V: TRBV3-1/TRBV3-2
J: TRBJ1-6
size: .
DNA: TGTGCCAGCAGCCCATCGGGGAGAAATTCACCCCTCCACTTT
CDR3: CASSPSGRNSPLHF

D: TRBD1
V: TRBV28
J: TRBJ2-7
size: .
DNA: TGTGCCAGCAGAAGACAGGGACCAACCTACGAGCAGTACTTC
CDR3: CASRRQGPTYEQYF

D: TRBD1
V: TRBV4-3
J: TRBJ2-2
size: .
DNA: TGCGCCAGCAGCCCCGGGACAGGGACCGGGGAGCTGTTTTTT
CDR3: CASSPGTGTGELFF

D: .
V: TRBV12-5
J: TRBJ2-1
size: once
DNA: TGTGCTAGTGGTTTGGTACTCTTAAGCTCCTACAATGAGCAGTTCTTC
CDR3: CASGLVLLSSYNEQFF

D: TRBD2
V: TRBV7-9
J: TRBJ2-1
size: .
DNA: TGTGCCAGCAGCTTTGGCTGGGGGCGGGAGGGTTCCTACAATGAGCAGTTCTTC
CDR3: CASSFGWGREGSYNEQFF

D: .
V: TRBV5-1
J: TRBJ1-1
size: .
DNA: TGCGCCAGCAGCTCGACGGATCATACGAACACTGAAGCTTTCTTT
CDR3: CASSSTDHTNTEAFF

D: .
V: TRBV4-1
J: TRBJ1-1
size: .
DNA: TGCGCCAGCAGCCAAGGAAGGGCTGAAGCTTTCTTT
CDR3: CASSQGRAEAFF

D: .
V: TRBV5-6
J: TRBJ2-7
size: few
DNA: TGTGCCAGCAGCTTGCTTGGCAGGCCCTACGAGCAGTACTTC
CDR3: CASSLLGRPYEQYF

D: .
V: TRBV18
J: TRBJ1-4
size: .
DNA: TGTGCCAGCTCCTCTGGCAGGGAAAAACTGTTTTTT
CDR3: CASSSGREKLFF

D: .
V: TRBV4-1
J: TRBJ1-3
size: once
DNA: TGCGCCAGCAGCCAAGGAAGGGCGTATTCCTCTGGAAACACCATATATTTT
CDR3: CASSQGRAYSSGNTIYF

D: .
V: TRBV11-2
J: TRBJ2-1
size: .
DNA: TGTGCCAGCAGCCTGTCTTGGAATGAGCAGTTCTTC
CDR3: CASSLSWNEQFF

D: .
V: TRBV7-9
J: TRBJ1-2
size: .
DNA: TGTGCCAGCAGCTTAGTCGGGGGTGAGGGACTGTATTATGGCTACACCTTC
CDR3: CASSLVGGEGLYYGYTF

D: TRBD1
V: TRBV7-9
J: TRBJ2-4
size: .
DNA: TGTGCCAGCAGCCGTTTATTTGGACAGGGGGCGGCCAAAAACATTCAGTACTTC
CDR3: CASSRLFGQGAAKNIQYF

D: .
V: TRBV19
J: TRBJ2-2
size: .
DNA: TGTGCCAGTAGTATACCTGCCTGGCAGGAGAACACCGGGGAGCTGTTTTTT
CDR3: CASSIPAWQENTGELFF

D: .
V: TRBV19
J: TRBJ1-5
size: .
DNA: TGTGCCAGTAGTACAGATAGCAATCAGCCCCAGCATTTT
CDR3: CASSTDSNQPQHF

D: .
V: TRBV7-9
J: TRBJ1-1
size: .
DNA: TGTGCCACGAGGGCGGGGGTCACTGAAGCTTTCTTT
CDR3: CATRAGVTEAFF

D: TRBD1
V: TRBV12-3/TRBV12-4
J: TRBJ2-7
size: .
DNA: TGTGCCAGCAGCGGGGACAGCTCCTACGAGCAGTACTTC
CDR3: CASSGDSSYEQYF

D: .
V: TRBV11-3
J: TRBJ1-2
size: few
DNA: TGTGCCAGCAGCCGATCGGGCTATGGCTACACCTTC
CDR3: CASSRSGYGYTF

D: TRBD1
V: TRBV7-2
J: TRBJ2-3
size: .
DNA: TGTGCCAGCAGCCGTGCGAAGGGGGCCACAGATACGCAGTATTTT
CDR3: CASSRAKGATDTQYF

D: .
V: TRBV6-6
J: TRBJ1-5
size: .
DNA: TGTGCCAGCAGTTACTCGAACACCAATCAGCCCCAGCATTTT
CDR3: CASSYSNTNQPQHF

D: .
V: TRBV7-2
J: TRBJ1-3
size: few
DNA: TGTGCCAGCAGCTTAGCGGGGACTCCTGGAAACACCATATATTTT
CDR3: CASSLAGTPGNTIYF

D: .
V: TRBV5-6
J: TRBJ1-5
size: .
DNA: TGTGCCAGCAGCCCCAGTGGTGAGGGTTGGGATCAGCCCCAGCATTTT
CDR3: CASSPSGEGWDQPQHF

D: TRBD1
V: TRBV6-1
J: TRBJ1-4
size: once
DNA: TGTGCCAGCAGTGACATCCGGGACAGAGAAGTGGATGAAAAACTGTTTTTT
CDR3: CASSDIRDREVDEKLFF

D: .
V: TRBV4-1
J: TRBJ1-1
size: .
DNA: TGCGCCAGCAGCCAACTTGGTCTAGCAGGCACTGAAGCTTTCTTT
CDR3: CASSQLGLAGTEAFF